This TCR beta chain was sequenced for a study of identifying expanded T cells in peripheral blood. The CDR3 consists of 14 residues. Germline CDR1 SNHLY, CDR2 FYNNEI. V lost 4 bases, J lost 2 bases, and 9 bases lay in between. This clone has just a few counts. Only in-frame clones appear in the TCRdb table, and some are missing; sequencing was by immunoSEQ multiplex PCR. Among 90,000 or so clones listed, approximately 90% were seen once. Sequenced material: blood. The chain has TRBV2 and TRBJ1-3; maybe TRBD1 (6 bases). This sequence originates from a person between 18 and 69 years old in good health. The CDR3 loop is CASSVGGTGNTIYF. In DNA form, the CDR3 reads TGTGCCAGCAGTGTAGGGGGGACTGGAAACACCATATATTTT.